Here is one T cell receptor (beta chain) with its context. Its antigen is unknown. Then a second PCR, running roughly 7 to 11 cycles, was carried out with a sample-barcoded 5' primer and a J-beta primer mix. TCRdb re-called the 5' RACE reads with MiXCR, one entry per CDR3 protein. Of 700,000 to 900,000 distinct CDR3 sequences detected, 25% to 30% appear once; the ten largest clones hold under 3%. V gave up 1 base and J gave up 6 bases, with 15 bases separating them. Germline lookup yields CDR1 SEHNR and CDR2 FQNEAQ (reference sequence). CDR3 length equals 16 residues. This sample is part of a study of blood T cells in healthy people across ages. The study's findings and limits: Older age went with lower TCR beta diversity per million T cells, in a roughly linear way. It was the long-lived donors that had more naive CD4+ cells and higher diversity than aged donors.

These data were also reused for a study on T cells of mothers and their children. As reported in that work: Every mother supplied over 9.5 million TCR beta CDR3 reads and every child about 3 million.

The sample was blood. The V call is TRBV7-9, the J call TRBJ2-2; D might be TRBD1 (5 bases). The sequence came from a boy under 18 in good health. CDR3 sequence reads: CASSLGVRVSAGELFF. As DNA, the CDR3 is TGTGCCAGCAGCTTAGGAGTCAGGGTCAGCGCCGGGGAGCTGTTTTTT.